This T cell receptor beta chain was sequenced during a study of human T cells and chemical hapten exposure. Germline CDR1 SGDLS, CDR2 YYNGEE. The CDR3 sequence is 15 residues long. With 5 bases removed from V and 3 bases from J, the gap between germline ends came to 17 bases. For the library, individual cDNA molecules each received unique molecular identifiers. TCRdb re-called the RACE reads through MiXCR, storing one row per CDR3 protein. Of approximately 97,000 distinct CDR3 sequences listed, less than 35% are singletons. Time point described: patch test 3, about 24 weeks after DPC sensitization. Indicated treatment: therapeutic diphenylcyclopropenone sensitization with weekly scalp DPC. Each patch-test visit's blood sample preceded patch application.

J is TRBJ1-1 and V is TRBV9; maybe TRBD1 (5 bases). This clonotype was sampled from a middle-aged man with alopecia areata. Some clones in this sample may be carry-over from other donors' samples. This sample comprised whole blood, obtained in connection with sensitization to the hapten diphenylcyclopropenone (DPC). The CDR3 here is CASSLGVPGDTEAFF. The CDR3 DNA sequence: TGTGCCAGCAGTCTGGGGGTTCCCGGGGACACTGAAGCTTTCTTT.